These T cell receptor beta chains were read from a single sample in a study of blood T cell repertoires in COVID-19. Sequencing used immunoSEQ multiplex PCR; TCRdb keeps in-frame clones, though not all of them. Among about 280,000 clones listed, almost 90% were seen once. The sample was PBMCs or T cells enriched from blood (not recorded which). Receptors were obtained from a woman between 18 and 29 years old with acute COVID-19. CDR3s include the opening cysteine and the closing phenylalanine or tryptophan. Each record gives: clone size, D gene, J gene, V gene, CDR3 DNA, CDR3 protein. D genes are given only for firm matches. Clone size is shown for a subset of rows, as once, few, many or a class of expanded clone.

>NA|TRBD2|TRBJ2-1|TRBV4-1
TGCGCCAGCAGCCAACCGGGGGGGAGACAGTCTAGCGGGAGAAGCTCCTACAATGAGCAGTTCTTC
CASSQPGGRQSSGRSSYNEQFF
>few|TRBD2|TRBJ2-1|TRBV4-3
TGCGCCAGCAGCCAAGATATAGCGGGAGGGCGCGATGAGCAGTTCTTC
CASSQDIAGGRDEQFF
>few|NA|TRBJ2-7|TRBV19
TGTGCCAGTAGTCTGACAGGCAGCTACGAGCAGTACTTC
CASSLTGSYEQYF
>NA|NA|TRBJ2-7|TRBV14
TGTGCCAGCAGCCAAGGTCTCAGAACCTACGAGCAGTACTTC
CASSQGLRTYEQYF
>few|TRBD2|TRBJ2-1|TRBV7-3
TGTGCCAGCAGGCCCGGGACTAGAGGTGAGCAGTTCTTC
CASRPGTRGEQFF
>NA|NA|TRBJ1-2|TRBV4-2
TGTGCCAGCAGCCAGAGGAACCGGAGGGATGGCTACACCTTC
CASSQRNRRDGYTF
>NA|NA|TRBJ2-7|TRBV27
TGTGCCAGCAGTCCGCCCGACAGGACCTACGAGCAGTACTTC
CASSPPDRTYEQYF
>few|NA|TRBJ2-3|TRBV6-4
TGTGCCAGCAGTGACTCACCGGGGAGCACAGATACGCAGTATTTT
CASSDSPGSTDTQYF
>once|TRBD1|TRBJ1-1|TRBV4-1
TGCGCCAGCAGAACACTGAGGGGGCACACTGAAGCTTTCTTT
CASRTLRGHTEAFF
>NA|TRBD2|TRBJ2-1|TRBV9
TGTGCCAGCAGCGTAAATCAGCGGGATAGCTCCTACAATGAGCAGTTCTTC
CASSVNQRDSSYNEQFF
>NA|NA|TRBJ2-7|TRBV15
TGTGCCACCAGCACCGCGCGTACCTCCTACGAGCAGTACTTC
CATSTARTSYEQYF
>NA|NA|TRBJ1-5|TRBV30
TGTGCCTGGAGTCTGGGGAGGGGCAATCAGCCCCAGCATTTT
CAWSLGRGNQPQHF
>NA|NA|TRBJ1-5|TRBV6-1
TGTGCCAGCAGTGCTTTAGGGTGGGGCGGCAATCAGCCCCAGCATTTT
CASSALGWGGNQPQHF
>once|NA|TRBJ1-6|TRBV7-8
TGTGCCAGCAGCTTAGATCTGGGCTTGAATTCACCCCTCCACTTT
CASSLDLGLNSPLHF
>NA|NA|TRBJ2-1|TRBV4-1
TGCGCCAGCCACCCGGAGGGGAGATCCTACAATGAGCAGTTCTTC
CASHPEGRSYNEQFF
>once|NA|TRBJ2-3|TRBV12-2
TGTGCAAGTCCCGAATCAGCGGGAGGATCCCCAGATACGCAGTATTTT
CASPESAGGSPDTQYF
>few|NA|TRBJ1-1|TRBV6-5
TGTGCCAGCAGGGGTGACAGGAACACTGAAGCTTTCTTT
CASRGDRNTEAFF
>NA|NA|TRBJ2-1|TRBV6-5
TGTGCCAGCAGTTACCTGCAGATCTACAATGAGCAGTTCTTC
CASSYLQIYNEQFF
>once|NA|TRBJ2-1|TRBV6-5
TGTGCCAGCAGTTACTTGGGCGGGAACCCTTACAATGAGCAGTTCTTC
CASSYLGGNPYNEQFF
>NA|TRBD1|TRBJ2-7|TRBV4-2
TGTGCCAGCAGCCGAAGCGGACAGGGTGACTACGAGCAGTACTTC
CASSRSGQGDYEQYF
>NA|TRBD2|TRBJ2-7|TRBV11-2
TGTGCCAGCAGCTTAGACCGCCGAACTAGCGGAGGGCTTGGGTCCTACGAGCAGTACTTC
CASSLDRRTSGGLGSYEQYF
>NA|NA|TRBJ2-2|TRBV4-3
TGCGCCAGCAGCCAGGACACAGATCTCACCGGGGAGCTGTTTTTT
CASSQDTDLTGELFF
>NA|NA|TRBJ1-2|TRBV28
TGTGCCAGCAGCGCATCGGGGGGCGCGCTTGGCTACACCTTC
CASSASGGALGYTF
>NA|NA|TRBJ2-7|TRBV10-1
TGCGCCAGCAGTGAGTCGACCGGGGGAAAGTACTTC
CASSESTGGKYF
>NA|NA|TRBJ1-1|TRBV28
TGTGCCAGCAGGACCGCGGCAGCCGATCGGTCTGAAGCTTTCTTT
CASRTAAADRSEAFF
>NA|TRBD2|TRBJ2-1|TRBV2
TGTGCCAGCAGTGTAACTAGCGGGAGGGCTTATGAGCAGTTCTTC
CASSVTSGRAYEQFF
>NA|TRBD1|TRBJ1-2|TRBV7-2
TGTGCCAGCAGCTTAATCGGGACAGGGTATGGCTACACCTTC
CASSLIGTGYGYTF
>once|NA|TRBJ1-2|TRBV6-5
TGTGCCAGCAGGGAGAGTCTCCGGAACTATGGCTACACCTTC
CASRESLRNYGYTF
>once|NA|TRBJ2-3|TRBV3-1/TRBV3-2
TGTGCCAGCAGCCAGCTTGGCGGAGGCACAGATACGCAGTATTTT
CASSQLGGGTDTQYF
>NA|TRBD1|TRBJ2-2|TRBV6-5
TGTGCCACAACCGGGACAGTGAACACCGGGGAGCTGTTTTTT
CATTGTVNTGELFF
>NA|TRBD2|TRBJ2-1|TRBV10-1
TGCGCCAGCAGTGAGTCGCCTAGCGGGACTAAGCAGTTCTTC
CASSESPSGTKQFF
>NA|TRBD1|TRBJ1-2|TRBV18
TGTGCCAGCTCACCTCTTGAAGGACAGGGAGGGTACTATGGCTACACCTTC
CASSPLEGQGGYYGYTF
>NA|NA|TRBJ1-2|TRBV7-2
TGTGCCAGCAGCTTACACCAGGGGAACTATGGCTACACCTTC
CASSLHQGNYGYTF
>NA|TRBD1|TRBJ2-5|TRBV30
TGTGCCTGGGCAATTAGGACAGGGGGTTTCGAGACCCAGTACTTC
CAWAIRTGGFETQYF
>few|NA|TRBJ2-7|TRBV27
TGTGCCAGCAGCCCCGTACAGGGATACGAGCAGTACTTC
CASSPVQGYEQYF
>NA|TRBD2|TRBJ2-7|TRBV7-9
TGTGCCAGCAGCCCTTGGACTAGCGCCTACGAGCAGTACTTC
CASSPWTSAYEQYF
>few|TRBD2|TRBJ2-1|TRBV5-1
TGCGCCAGCAGCTGGGGACTAGCGGCCTACAATGAGCAGTTCTTC
CASSWGLAAYNEQFF
>NA|TRBD2|TRBJ2-1|TRBV30
TGTGCCTGGGGGGGAAGCGGGAGCAATGAGCAGTTCTTC
CAWGGSGSNEQFF
>NA|NA|TRBJ1-2|TRBV30
TGTGCCTGGGGTAGGGGGAACTATGGCTACACCTTC
CAWGRGNYGYTF
>NA|TRBD1|TRBJ2-2|TRBV11-3
TGTGCCAGCTCCAGACAGGGGATGGCCGGGGAGCTGTTTTTT
CASSRQGMAGELFF
>once|NA|TRBJ2-1|TRBV6-5
TGTGCCAGCAGTTACCGGGATCAGCAATTTGAGCAGTTCTTC
CASSYRDQQFEQFF
>NA|TRBD1|TRBJ1-1|TRBV19
TGTGCCAGTAGTGCCGGAGGGGGCGCAGGGTACACTGAAGCTTTCTTT
CASSAGGGAGYTEAFF
>NA|NA|TRBJ1-1|TRBV5-5
TGTGCCAGCAGCTTGGCTCTGGGCGGAGGGGCCCTGAACACTGAAGCTTTCTTT
CASSLALGGGALNTEAFF
>NA|TRBD2|TRBJ2-7|TRBV3-1/TRBV3-2
TGTGCCAGCAGCCTGGGACTAGCGGGACCGTACGAGCAGTACTTC
CASSLGLAGPYEQYF
>NA|TRBD1|TRBJ1-6|TRBV5-1
TGCGCCAGCAGCTATCGGGACAGTAATTCACCCCTCCACTTT
CASSYRDSNSPLHF
>NA|NA|TRBJ2-1|TRBV28
TGTGCCAGCCGAGATTACAATGAGCAGTTCTTC
CASRDYNEQFF
>once|TRBD1|TRBJ1-2|TRBV3-1/TRBV3-2
TGTGCCAGCAGCCAAAGCTTCTCCGGGACAGGGGTCTATGGCTACACCTTC
CASSQSFSGTGVYGYTF
>NA|NA|TRBJ2-1|TRBV6-5
TGTGCCAGCAGAGGACAGAACTACAATGAGCAGTTCTTC
CASRGQNYNEQFF